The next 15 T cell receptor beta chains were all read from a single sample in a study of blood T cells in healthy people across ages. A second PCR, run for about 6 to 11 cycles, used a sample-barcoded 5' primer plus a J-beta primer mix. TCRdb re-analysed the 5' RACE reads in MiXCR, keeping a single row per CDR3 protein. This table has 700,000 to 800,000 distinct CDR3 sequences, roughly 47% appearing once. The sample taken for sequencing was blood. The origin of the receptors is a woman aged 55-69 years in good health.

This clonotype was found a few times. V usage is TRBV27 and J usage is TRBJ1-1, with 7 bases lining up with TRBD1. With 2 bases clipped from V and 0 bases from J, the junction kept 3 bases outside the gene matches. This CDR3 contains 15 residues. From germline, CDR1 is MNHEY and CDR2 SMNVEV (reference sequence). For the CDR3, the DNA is TGTGCCAGCAGTTTACGTACAGGGGTGAACACTGAAGCTTTCTTT. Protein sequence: CASSLRTGVNTEAFF.

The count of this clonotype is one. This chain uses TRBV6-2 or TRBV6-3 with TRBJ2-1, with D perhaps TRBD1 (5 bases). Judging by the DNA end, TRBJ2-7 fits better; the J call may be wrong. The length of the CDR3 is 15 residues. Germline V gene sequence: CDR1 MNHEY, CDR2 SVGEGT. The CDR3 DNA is TGTGCCAGCAGTTACTCGACAGCTCGGCACAATGAGCAGTACTTC. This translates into CASSYSTARHNEQYF.

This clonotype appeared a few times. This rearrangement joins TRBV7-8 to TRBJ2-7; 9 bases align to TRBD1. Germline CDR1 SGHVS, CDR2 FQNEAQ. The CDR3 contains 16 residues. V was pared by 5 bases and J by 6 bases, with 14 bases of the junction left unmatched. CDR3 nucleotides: TGTGCCAGCAGCACATACGCCGGGACAGGGATCATCGAGCAGTACTTC. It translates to CASSTYAGTGIIEQYF.

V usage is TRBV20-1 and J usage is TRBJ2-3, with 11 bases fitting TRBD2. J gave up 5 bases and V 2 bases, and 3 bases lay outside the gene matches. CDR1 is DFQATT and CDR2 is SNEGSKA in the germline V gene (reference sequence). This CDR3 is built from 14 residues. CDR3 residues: CSARLAGGIDTQYF. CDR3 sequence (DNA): TGCAGTGCTAGACTAGCGGGGGGAATAGATACGCAGTATTTT.

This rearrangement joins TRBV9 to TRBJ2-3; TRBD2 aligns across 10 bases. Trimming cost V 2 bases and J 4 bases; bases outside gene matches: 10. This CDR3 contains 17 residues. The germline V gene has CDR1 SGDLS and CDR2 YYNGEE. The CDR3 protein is CASSVPRERGGPDTQYF. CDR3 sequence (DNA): TGTGCCAGCAGCGTCCCCCGGGAGCGGGGGGGTCCAGATACGCAGTATTTT. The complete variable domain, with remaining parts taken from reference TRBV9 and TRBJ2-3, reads DSGVTQTPKHLITATGQRVTLRCSPRSGDLSVYWYQQSLDQGLQFLIQYYNGEERAKGNILERFSAQQFPDLHSELNLSSLELGDSALYFCASSVPRERGGPDTQYFGPGTRLTVL.

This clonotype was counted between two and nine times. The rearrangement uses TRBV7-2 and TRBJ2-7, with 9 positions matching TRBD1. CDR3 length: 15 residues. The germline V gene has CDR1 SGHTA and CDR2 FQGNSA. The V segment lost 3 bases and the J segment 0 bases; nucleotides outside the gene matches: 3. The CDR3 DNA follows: TGTGCCAGCAGCTTTGGACAGGGGCGCTCCTACGAGCAGTACTTC. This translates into CASSFGQGRSYEQYF.

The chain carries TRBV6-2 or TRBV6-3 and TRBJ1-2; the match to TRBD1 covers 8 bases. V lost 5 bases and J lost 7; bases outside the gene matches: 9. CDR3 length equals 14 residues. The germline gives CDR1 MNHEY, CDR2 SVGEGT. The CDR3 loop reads CASSTGQGSCGYTF. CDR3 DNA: TGTGCCAGCAGTACCGGACAGGGAAGCTGTGGCTACACCTTC.

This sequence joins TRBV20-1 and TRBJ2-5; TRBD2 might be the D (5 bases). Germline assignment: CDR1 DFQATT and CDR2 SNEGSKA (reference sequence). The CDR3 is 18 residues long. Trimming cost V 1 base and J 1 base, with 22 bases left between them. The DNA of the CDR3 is TGCAGTGCTAGAGCTGTGGGTGTGAGCGGAGCTATCCAAGAGACCCAGTACTTC. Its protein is CSARAVGVSGAIQETQYF.

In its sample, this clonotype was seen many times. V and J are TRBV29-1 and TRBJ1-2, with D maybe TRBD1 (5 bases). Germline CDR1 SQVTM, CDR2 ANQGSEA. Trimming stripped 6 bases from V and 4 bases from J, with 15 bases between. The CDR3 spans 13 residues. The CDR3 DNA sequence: TGCAGCGTCCGGGACGGCCATTTCTATGGCTACACCTTC. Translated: CSVRDGHFYGYTF.

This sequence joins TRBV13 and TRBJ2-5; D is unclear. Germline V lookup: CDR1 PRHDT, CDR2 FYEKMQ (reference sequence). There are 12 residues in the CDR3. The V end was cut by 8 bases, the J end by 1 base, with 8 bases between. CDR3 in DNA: TGTGCCAGCGGCCAGGTCCAAGAGACCCAGTACTTC. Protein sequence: CASGQVQETQYF.

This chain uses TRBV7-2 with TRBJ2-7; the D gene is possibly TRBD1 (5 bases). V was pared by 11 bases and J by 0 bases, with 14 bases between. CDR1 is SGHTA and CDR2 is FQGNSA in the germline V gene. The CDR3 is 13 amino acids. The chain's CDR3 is CARSDRFSYEQYF. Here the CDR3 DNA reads TGTGCCCGATCAGACAGATTCTCCTACGAGCAGTACTTC.

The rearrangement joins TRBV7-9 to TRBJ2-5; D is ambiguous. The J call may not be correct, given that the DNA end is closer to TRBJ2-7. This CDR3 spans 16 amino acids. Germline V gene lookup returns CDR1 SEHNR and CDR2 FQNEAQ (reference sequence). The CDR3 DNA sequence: TGTGCCAGCAGCTTAGAATCCGTGCCCAACGGCAACGAGCAGTACTTC. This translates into CASSLESVPNGNEQYF.

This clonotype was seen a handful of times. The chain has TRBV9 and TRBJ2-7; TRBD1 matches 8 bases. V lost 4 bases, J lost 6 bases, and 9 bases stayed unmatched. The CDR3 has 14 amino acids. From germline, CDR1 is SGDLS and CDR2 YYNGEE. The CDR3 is CASSTSTGEPEQYF. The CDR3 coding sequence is TGTGCCAGCAGCACATCGACAGGGGAACCCGAGCAGTACTTC.

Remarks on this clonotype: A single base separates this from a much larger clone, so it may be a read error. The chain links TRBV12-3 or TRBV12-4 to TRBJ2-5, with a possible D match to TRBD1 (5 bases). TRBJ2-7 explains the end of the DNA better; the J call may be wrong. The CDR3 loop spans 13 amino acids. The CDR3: CASSPTECYEQYF. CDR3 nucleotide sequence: TGTGCCAGCAGTCCGACAGAGTGCTACGAGCAGTACTTC.

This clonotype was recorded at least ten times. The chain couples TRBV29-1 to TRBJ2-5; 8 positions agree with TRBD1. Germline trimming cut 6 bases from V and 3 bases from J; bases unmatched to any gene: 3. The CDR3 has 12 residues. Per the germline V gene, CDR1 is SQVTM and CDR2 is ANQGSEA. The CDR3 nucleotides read TGCAGCGTAGACAGGGGTGAAGAGACCCAGTACTTC. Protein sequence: CSVDRGEETQYF. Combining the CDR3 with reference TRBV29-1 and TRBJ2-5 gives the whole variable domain SAVISQKPSRDICQRGTSLTIQCQVDSQVTMMFWYRQQPGQSLTLIATANQGSEATYESGFVIDKFPISRPNLTFSTLTVSNMSPEDSSIYLCSVDRGEETQYFGPGTRLLVL.